Sequencing of this TCR beta chain was carried out in a study of T cells in narcolepsy. In the study overall: Patients with NT1 or NT2 and healthy control donors were enrolled. Whole-study results and caveats: Healthy controls reportedly lacked the autoreactive clonotypes serially found in patients' blood. Autoreactive clone sequences were missing from some blood memory CD4+ repertoires.

Germline V gene lookup returns CDR1 MDHEN and CDR2 SYDVKM. V lost 1 base and J lost 4, with 12 bases in between. CDR3 length equals 15 residues. Clones were read by immunoSEQ multiplex PCR, and TCRdb kept only the in-frame ones, dropping some. The table records roughly 25,000 clones, roughly 85% of them present only once. On this clone: The antigen remains undetermined.

The V gene is TRBV28, the J gene TRBJ2-3; no clear D. The clonotype originates from a human donor in good health. The specimen was memory (CD45RA-) CD4+ T cells from blood. CDR3 residues: CASSLYGPQPDTQYF. The CDR3 nucleotides are TGTGCCAGCAGTTTATATGGGCCCCAACCAGATACGCAGTATTTT.